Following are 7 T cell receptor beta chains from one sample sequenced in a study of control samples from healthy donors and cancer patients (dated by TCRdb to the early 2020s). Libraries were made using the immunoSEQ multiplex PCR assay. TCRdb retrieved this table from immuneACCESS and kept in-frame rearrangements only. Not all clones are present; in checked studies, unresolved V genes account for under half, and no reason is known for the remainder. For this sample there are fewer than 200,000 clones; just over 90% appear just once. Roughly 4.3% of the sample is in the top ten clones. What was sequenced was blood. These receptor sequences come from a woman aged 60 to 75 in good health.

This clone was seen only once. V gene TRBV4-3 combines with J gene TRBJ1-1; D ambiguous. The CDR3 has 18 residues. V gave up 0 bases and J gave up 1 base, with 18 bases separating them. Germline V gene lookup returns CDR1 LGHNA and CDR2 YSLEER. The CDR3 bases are TGCGCCAGCAGCCAAGATGTTCGGGTGGGGTTGGGGAACACTGAAGCTTTCTTT. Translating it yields CASSQDVRVGLGNTEAFF.

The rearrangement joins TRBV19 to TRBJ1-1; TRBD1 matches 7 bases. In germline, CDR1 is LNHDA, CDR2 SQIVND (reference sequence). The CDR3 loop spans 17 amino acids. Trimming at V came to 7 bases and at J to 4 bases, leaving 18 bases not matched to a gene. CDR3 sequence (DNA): TGTGCCAGTACCTTAATGGATGGGACAGAGTGGAGCACTGAAGCTTTCTTT. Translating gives CASTLMDGTEWSTEAFF.

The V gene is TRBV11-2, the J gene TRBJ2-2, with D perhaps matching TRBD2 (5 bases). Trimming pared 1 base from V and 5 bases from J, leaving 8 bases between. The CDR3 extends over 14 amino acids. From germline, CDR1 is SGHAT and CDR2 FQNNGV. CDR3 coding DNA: TGTGCCAGCAGCTTAGTCTCGGGGACCGGGGAGCTGTTTTTT. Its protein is CASSLVSGTGELFF.

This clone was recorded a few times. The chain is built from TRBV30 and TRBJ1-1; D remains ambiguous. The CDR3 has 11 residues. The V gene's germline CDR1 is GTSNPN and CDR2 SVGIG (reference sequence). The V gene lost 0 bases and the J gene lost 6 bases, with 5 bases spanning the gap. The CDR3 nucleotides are TGTGCCTGGAGTGTTTTGGCTGAAGCTTTCTTT. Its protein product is CAWSVLAEAFF.

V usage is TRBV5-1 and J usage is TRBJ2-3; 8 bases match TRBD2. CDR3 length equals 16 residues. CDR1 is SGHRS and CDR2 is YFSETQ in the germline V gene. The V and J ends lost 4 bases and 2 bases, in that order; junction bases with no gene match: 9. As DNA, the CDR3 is TGCGCCAGCAGCCCCGGGACTAGGGGAACCACAGATACGCAGTATTTT. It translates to CASSPGTRGTTDTQYF. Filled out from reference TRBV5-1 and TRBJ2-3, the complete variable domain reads KAGVTQTPRYLIKTRGQQVTLSCSPISGHRSVSWYQQTPGQGLQFLFEYFSETQRNKGNFPGRFSGRQFSNSRSEMNVSTLELGDSALYLCASSPGTRGTTDTQYFGPGTRLTVL.

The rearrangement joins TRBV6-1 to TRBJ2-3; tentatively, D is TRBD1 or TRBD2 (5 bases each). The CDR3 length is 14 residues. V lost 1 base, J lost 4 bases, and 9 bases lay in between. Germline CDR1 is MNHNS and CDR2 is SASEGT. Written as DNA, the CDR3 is TGTGCCAGCAGTGAAGGGTTGGGGGCAGATACGCAGTATTTT. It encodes CASSEGLGADTQYF.

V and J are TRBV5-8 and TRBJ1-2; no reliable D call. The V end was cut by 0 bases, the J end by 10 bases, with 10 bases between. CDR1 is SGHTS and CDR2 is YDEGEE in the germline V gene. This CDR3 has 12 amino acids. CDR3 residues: CASSLGQVDYTF. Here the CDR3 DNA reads TGTGCCAGCAGCTTGGGGCAGGTTGACTACACCTTC.